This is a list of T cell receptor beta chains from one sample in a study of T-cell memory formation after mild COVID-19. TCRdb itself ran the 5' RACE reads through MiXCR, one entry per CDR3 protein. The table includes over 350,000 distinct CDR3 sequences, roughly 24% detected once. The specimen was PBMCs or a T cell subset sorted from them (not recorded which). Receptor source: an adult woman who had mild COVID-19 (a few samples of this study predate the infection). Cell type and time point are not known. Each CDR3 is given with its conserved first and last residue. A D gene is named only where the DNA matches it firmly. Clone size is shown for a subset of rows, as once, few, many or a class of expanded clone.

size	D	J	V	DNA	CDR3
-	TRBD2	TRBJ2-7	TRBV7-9	TGTGCCAGCAGCCGCGGCGGGAGCACCTACGAGCAGTACTTC	CASSRGGSTYEQYF
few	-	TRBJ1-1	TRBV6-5	TGTGCCAGCAGTTACTTTTCAGGGGATTTGAACACTGAAGCTTTCTTT	CASSYFSGDLNTEAFF
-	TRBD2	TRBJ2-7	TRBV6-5	TGTGCCAGCAGTTACGTCGGCGGGGGCTACGAGCAGTACTTC	CASSYVGGGYEQYF
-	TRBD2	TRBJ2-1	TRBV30	TGTGCCTGGAGCGAGACTAGCGGGAACTACAATGAGCAGTTCTTC	CAWSETSGNYNEQFF
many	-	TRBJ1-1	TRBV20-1	TGCAGTGCCTGGGAACAGACAAACACTGAAGCTTTCTTT	CSAWEQTNTEAFF
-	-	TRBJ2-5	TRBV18	TGTGCCAGCTCACCACAGTTCCAAGAGACCCAGTACTTC	CASSPQFQETQYF
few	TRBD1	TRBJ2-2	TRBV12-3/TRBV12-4	TGTGCCAGCAGTTCACTAGGCCCACTCCGGACAGGGAACACCGGGGAGCTGTTTTTT	CASSSLGPLRTGNTGELFF
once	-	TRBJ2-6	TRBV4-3	TGCGCCAGCAGCCAAGATTCAGGTCCAAGGGCGTACGGGGCCAACGTCCTGACTTTC	CASSQDSGPRAYGANVLTF
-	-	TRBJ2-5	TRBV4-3	TGCGCCAGCAGCCAAGATTATGGGAGCGGGCAAGAGACCCAGTACTTC	CASSQDYGSGQETQYF
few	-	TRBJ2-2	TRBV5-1	TGCGCCAGCAGCTTGTTAGGGGCCAACACCGGGGAGCTGTTTTTT	CASSLLGANTGELFF
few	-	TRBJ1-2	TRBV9	TGTGCCAGCAGCGTAGACGGCAACTATGGCTACACCTTC	CASSVDGNYGYTF
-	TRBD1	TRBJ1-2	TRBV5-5	TGTGCCAGCAGCTTGGCACAGGGGCCTAACTATGGCTACACCTTC	CASSLAQGPNYGYTF
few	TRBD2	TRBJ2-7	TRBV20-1	TGCAGTGCCGCTACTAGCGGGAGCGGGGCTTACGAGCAGTACTTC	CSAATSGSGAYEQYF